The text below deals with one TCR beta chain. This CDR3 region has 21 residues. CDR1 KGHSH and CDR2 LQKENI come from the germline V gene. Deletions cut 2 bases from V and 3 bases from J, with 28 bases between. This sample is part of a study of control samples from healthy donors and cancer patients. The data were produced by immunoSEQ multiplex PCR, yet TCRdb's version contains in-frame clones alone and is incomplete. The table lists fewer than 300,000 clones, approximately 80% of them singletons. This rearrangement joins TRBV18 to TRBJ1-4; the D gene is possibly TRBD1 (6 bases). The sequence was obtained from a woman aged 60-75 years with lung cancer. Sequenced material: PBMCs. DNA of the CDR3: TGTGCCAGCTCACCAGTTCAAACAGCCCTACAGGGAGACGCGGCTAATGAAAAACTGTTTTTT. As protein: CASSPVQTALQGDAANEKLFF. Filled out from reference TRBV18 and TRBJ1-4, the complete variable domain reads NAGVMQNPRHLVRRRGQEARLRCSPMKGHSHVYWYRQLPEEGLKFMVYLQKENIIDESGMPKERFSAEFPKEGPSILRIQQVVRGDSAAYFCASSPVQTALQGDAANEKLFFGSGTQLSVL.